These 19 T cell receptor beta chains originate from one sample sequenced in a study of radiotherapy plus CTLA-4 blockade in lung cancer (dated by TCRdb to 2017 to 2018). Library preparation employed the immunoSEQ multiplex PCR assay. This immuneACCESS table, as held by TCRdb, lists in-frame sequences with V and J called but not all clones. Of the missing ones, under half trace to an unresolved V gene in checked studies; the others have no known cause. In all, the sample holds some 50,000 clones, and more than 60% of those were seen once. The ten largest clones represent 2.5% to 4% of the sample. The source was peripheral blood, collected from a patient treated with radiotherapy plus ipilimumab. All receptors derive from a human donor with non-small cell lung cancer who had a partial response to radiotherapy plus ipilimumab.

This sequence joins TRBV11-2 and TRBJ2-3, with 8 bases identical to TRBD2. This CDR3 region has 17 residues. The J segment lost 1 base and the V segment lost 5 bases, leaving 11 bases of the junction unmatched. Germline CDR1 is SGHAT and CDR2 is FQNNGV. The DNA of the CDR3 is TGTGCCAGCAGCCCCCTGCGAGCGGGGGCCCGCACAGATACGCAGTATTTT. Amino acids: CASSPLRAGARTDTQYF.

The CDR3 is CASSEGAGTGNTIYF. CDR3 bases: TGTGCCAGCAGTGAAGGGGCAGGGACTGGAAACACCATATATTTT. This rearrangement joins TRBV2 to TRBJ1-3, with D possibly matching TRBD1 (5 bases). There are 15 residues in the CDR3. Germline assignment: CDR1 SNHLY and CDR2 FYNNEI. Deletions cut 1 base from V and 2 bases from J, with 9 bases between.

The chain has TRBV14 and TRBJ2-1; TRBD2 matches at 10 bases. From germline, CDR1 is SGHDN and CDR2 FVKESK. J gave up 7 bases and V 0 bases, and 9 bases lay outside the gene matches. The CDR3 consists of 17 residues. Written as DNA, the CDR3 is TGTGCCAGCAGCCAAGATTTGCCACTAGCGGGGAAAAATGAGCAGTTCTTC. Translated, it gives CASSQDLPLAGKNEQFF.

This clone has a handful of counts. This chain uses TRBV21-1 with TRBJ2-4; the table names TRBD1, a call not compared with the DNA. TRBV21-1 is given as a pseudogene. The CDR3 consists of 18 residues. The CDR3 DNA sequence: TGTGCCAGCAGCACACACCGGCTGCGTACAGGGTCCAAAAACATTCAGTACTTC. Translating gives CASSTHRLRTGSKNIQYF.

The chain recombines TRBV28 with TRBJ2-3, with a weak D call TRBD1 (6 bases). This CDR3 region has 14 residues. From germline, CDR1 is MDHEN and CDR2 SYDVKM. Trimming took 6 bases from V and 4 from J, leaving 14 bases between them. In nucleotides, the CDR3 is TGTGCCAGCAGCGATACCGGACAGTCAGATACGCAGTATTTT. Translated: CASSDTGQSDTQYF.

This chain connects TRBV6-4 to TRBJ2-1, with 12 bases lining up with TRBD1. Unmatched junction bases numbered 4, after V lost 5 bases and J lost 8 bases. The germline V gene encodes CDR1 MRHNA and CDR2 SNTAGT. The CDR3 runs to 14 residues. In nucleotides, the CDR3 is TGTGCCAGCAGTAAGGGACAGGGGGCCTATGAGCAGTTCTTC. Translating it yields CASSKGQGAYEQFF.

This rearrangement joins TRBV4-3 to TRBJ2-3; 12 positions match TRBD2. The V gene end was trimmed by 0 bases and the J gene end by 5 bases; junction bases not matched to a gene: 9. The germline CDR1 and CDR2 sequences are LGHNA and YSLEER. CDR3 length: 18 amino acids. This chain's CDR3 is CASSQDWLAGGQKDTQYF. CDR3 in DNA: TGCGCCAGCAGCCAAGATTGGCTAGCGGGGGGGCAAAAAGATACGCAGTATTTT.

Of note for this clone: The sample contains more than one DNA sequence encoding this CDR3. The CDR3 loop is CAISGDSDSPLHF. The CDR3 DNA is TGTGCCATCAGTGGGGACAGCGATTCACCCCTCCACTTT. The chain is built from TRBV10-3 and TRBJ1-6, with 7 nucleotides matching TRBD1. With 4 bases clipped from V and 8 bases from J, the junction kept 2 bases outside the gene matches. This CDR3 has 13 residues. Per the germline V gene, CDR1 is ENHRY and CDR2 is SYGVKD.

Comments on this clone: An end of the junction differs from the germline gene, which may be a read error. The chain joins TRBV29-1 to TRBJ2-1, with 11 bases fitting TRBD2. CDR1 and CDR2 from the germline V gene are SQVTM and ANQGSEA. The CDR3 has 14 amino acids. As DNA, the CDR3 is TGCAGCGTGGAAGGACTAGCGGGCTACAATGAGCAGTTCTTC. Its translation: CSVEGLAGYNEQFF.

CDR3 DNA sequence: TGTGCCAGCAGTGGGACAATTAACTACGAGCAGTACTTC. It translates to CASSGTINYEQYF. The chain couples TRBV2 to TRBJ2-7, with a tentative D call TRBD1 (5 bases). This CDR3 is 13 amino acids long. Germline V CDR1 and CDR2: SNHLY, FYNNEI. The V end was cut by 4 bases, the J end by 3 bases, with 10 bases between.

This clone was recorded a few times. The chain employs TRBV25-1 and TRBJ1-1, with TRBD1 matching 8 bases. Germline V CDR1 and CDR2: MGHDK, SYGVNS. The CDR3 runs to 14 residues. With V trimmed by 6 bases and J by 1 base, 4 bases remained unmatched. CDR3 sequence: CASRTGGANTEAFF. In DNA, the CDR3 is TGTGCCAGCAGAACAGGGGGAGCGAACACTGAAGCTTTCTTT.

V and J are TRBV19 and TRBJ1-6; unclear D gene. The V gene's germline CDR1 is LNHDA and CDR2 SQIVND (reference sequence). The CDR3 sequence is 15 residues long. V lost 3 bases and J lost 4, with 10 bases in between. The CDR3 nucleotides read TGTGCCAGTAGTATCCGGGAGAGATATAATTCACCCCTCCACTTT. Its translation: CASSIRERYNSPLHF.

A note on this clone: The sample contains more than one DNA sequence encoding this CDR3. This chain joins TRBV5-1 and TRBJ1-3, with 7 bases fitting TRBD1. The CDR3 extends over 16 amino acids. V shed 2 bases, J shed 0 bases, and the junction held 5 bases outside the gene matches. The V gene's germline CDR1 is SGHRS and CDR2 YFSETQ. The DNA of the CDR3 is TGCGCCAGCAGCTTTACTACAGGGGACTCTGGAAACACCATATATTTT. Translation: CASSFTTGDSGNTIYF.

The chain recombines TRBV7-9 with TRBJ2-5; TRBD1 matches 8 bases. V gave up 4 bases and J gave up 4 bases; unmatched junction bases: 5. The CDR3 consists of 14 residues. Germline CDR1 and CDR2: SEHNR and FQNEAQ (reference sequence). The CDR3 loop is CASSSGTGIETQYF. CDR3 nucleotides: TGTGCCAGCAGCTCCGGGACAGGAATAGAGACCCAGTACTTC.

Here the CDR3 DNA reads TGTGCCAGCAGTGAATGGGCAATTAGCACAGATACGCAGTATTTT. Residues: CASSEWAISTDTQYF. V usage is TRBV6-1 and J usage is TRBJ2-3; D unclear. In germline, CDR1 is MNHNS, CDR2 SASEGT. The length of the CDR3 is 15 residues. V lost 2 bases and J lost 0, with 9 bases in between.

This chain uses TRBV6-1 with TRBJ1-1, with D possibly being TRBD1 (6 bases). The V and J ends lost 8 bases and 7 bases respectively, with 17 bases between them. CDR1 and CDR2 from the germline V gene are MNHNS and SASEGT. There are 13 residues in the CDR3. The CDR3 region is CASDPRGRDEAFF. The CDR3 coding sequence is TGTGCCAGCGACCCCAGGGGCAGGGATGAAGCTTTCTTT.

This chain connects TRBV19 to TRBJ1-3, with D possibly being TRBD1 (5 bases). The V and J ends lost 3 bases and 0 bases respectively, with 9 bases between them. The CDR3 contains 15 residues. Germline values: CDR1 LNHDA, CDR2 SQIVND (reference sequence). The CDR3 region is CASSITGYSGNTIYF. The CDR3 DNA reads as TGTGCCAGTAGTATCACAGGATACTCTGGAAACACCATATATTTT.

This clone was counted once. The rearrangement links TRBV19 to TRBJ1-4, with D perhaps matching TRBD1 (5 bases). The CDR3 contains 17 residues. CDR1 and CDR2 (germline): LNHDA, SQIVND (reference sequence). With 11 bases removed from V and 1 base from J, the gap between germline ends came to 23 bases. The CDR3 is CASSGEGRGQTNEKLFF. As DNA, the CDR3 is TGTGCCTCTAGTGGTGAAGGAAGGGGTCAAACTAATGAAAAACTGTTTTTT.

This clone is a singleton in its sample. The V and J genes are TRBV11-2 and TRBJ1-2; D might be TRBD1 (6 bases). The V gene's germline CDR1 is SGHAT and CDR2 FQNNGV. This CDR3 spans 14 amino acids. The V gene lost 7 bases and the J gene lost 0 bases, with 12 bases spanning the gap. Written as DNA, the CDR3 is TGTGCCAGCAACCCCGGACAGCCTAACTATGGCTACACCTTC. It translates to CASNPGQPNYGYTF.